Shown below are 29 T cell receptor beta chains from a single sample sequenced in a study of CD8+CD57+ T cells in acquired aplastic anemia. TCR beta VDJ and CDR3 were profiled, and genomic DNA was the template. MiXCR was run by TCRdb on the reads, yielding one entry per CDR3 protein. Of 100,000 to 150,000 distinct CDR3 sequences listed, 41% are singletons. Sequencing was performed on sorted CD4+, CD8+, or CD8+CD57+ T cells (not recorded which) from PBMCs. Every receptor here comes from a human donor in good health, serving as a control.

The sample holds a few counts of this clonotype. The chain couples TRBV18 to TRBJ1-1; a possible D gene is TRBD1 (6 bases). The CDR3 is made up of 15 amino acids. The V end lost 4 bases, the J end lost 5 bases, and 17 bases lay between the germline ends. Germline CDR1 KGHSH, CDR2 LQKENI. The CDR3 reads CASSLGGGRRTEAFF. CDR3 nucleotides: TGTGCCAGCTCACTCGGAGGGGGAAGAAGGACTGAAGCTTTCTTT. Based on the CDR3 plus reference TRBV18 and TRBJ1-1, the full variable domain is NAGVMQNPRHLVRRRGQEARLRCSPMKGHSHVYWYRQLPEEGLKFMVYLQKENIIDESGMPKERFSAEFPKEGPSILRIQQVVRGDSAAYFCASSLGGGRRTEAFFGQGTRLTVV.

This clonotype came up once. The rearrangement links TRBV5-3 to TRBJ1-2; D unclear. TRBV5-3 is labeled an ORF, and its function is uncertain. This CDR3 has 12 residues. Trimming removed 8 bases at V and 8 bases at J, with 16 bases between. The chain's CDR3 is CASSPDIGGYTF. The CDR3 nucleotides read TGTGCCAGCAGCCCCGATATCGGGGGCTACACCTTC.

Comments on this clonotype: A much larger clone is a single base away; this may be a read error. The chain combines TRBV5-4 with TRBJ2-5, with 9 bases aligning to TRBD2. The CDR3 runs to 16 residues. CDR1 and CDR2 from the germline V gene are SGHNT and YYREEE (reference sequence). CDR3: CASSLARLAGRETRYF. The CDR3 region has the DNA TGTGCCAGCAGCTTGGCCCGCCTAGCGGGGCGAGAGACCCGGTACTTC.

V is TRBV18 and J is TRBJ2-3; no definite D call. V was pared by 1 base and J by 2 bases, with 7 bases between. The germline CDR1 and CDR2 sequences are KGHSH and LQKENI. The CDR3 has 14 amino acids. CDR3 in DNA: TGTGCCAGCTCACCACGTCCTTCCACAGATACGCAGTATTTT. Translation gives CASSPRPSTDTQYF.

The chain joins TRBV7-2 to TRBJ1-2; TRBD1 matches 9 bases. Per germline, CDR1 SGHTA and CDR2 FQGNSA. J lost 2 bases, V lost 4 bases, and 5 bases had no gene match. The CDR3 consists of 15 residues. The CDR3 sequence: CASSWGQGSNYGYTF. The CDR3 DNA sequence: TGTGCCAGCAGCTGGGGACAGGGCTCAAACTATGGCTACACCTTC.

This clonotype was detected a few times. V gene TRBV27 combines with J gene TRBJ2-5; TRBD1 agrees at 7 bases. There are 14 residues in the CDR3. Germline CDR1 is MNHEY and CDR2 is SMNVEV (reference sequence). J lost 2 bases, V lost 6 bases, and 6 bases had no gene match. The CDR3 sequence: CASSVGQQQETQYF. The CDR3 coding sequence is TGTGCCAGCAGCGTGGGACAGCAACAAGAGACCCAGTACTTC.

A note on this clonotype: A junction end diverges from the germline sequence, so it may reflect a read error. V and J are TRBV10-3 and TRBJ1-1; no clear D. The CDR3 contains 12 residues. Germline V gives CDR1 ENHRY, CDR2 SYGVKD. CDR3 in DNA: TGTGCCATCAGCGCAGAGAACACTGAAGCCTTCTTT. Protein sequence: CAISAENTEAFF.

This clonotype has at least ten counts. V and J are TRBV10-1 and TRBJ2-7; the D is unclear. The CDR3 has 12 amino acids. Trimming left V 5 bases short and J 6 bases short, with 11 bases between. Germline values: CDR1 WNHNN, CDR2 SYGVQD (reference sequence). CDR3 sequence reads: CASSLGRGEQYF. The CDR3 DNA sequence: TGCGCCAGCAGTCTCGGACGTGGCGAGCAGTACTTC.

The table lists this clonotype with many counts. This chain joins TRBV19 and TRBJ1-4; D is unresolved. CDR3 size: 13 residues. V lost 8 bases and J 5 bases, leaving 12 bases between the germline ends. Germline CDR1 LNHDA, CDR2 SQIVND (reference sequence). The CDR3 nucleotides are TGTGCCAGTTGGAAGGGCAGAAATGAAAAACTGTTTTTT. Translating gives CASWKGRNEKLFF.

The chain combines TRBV11-2 with TRBJ2-3; D is unclear. CDR3 length: 13 amino acids. Per germline, CDR1 SGHAT and CDR2 FQNNGV. Trimming shortened V by 5 bases and J by 6 bases, and 12 bases separated the two germline ends. As DNA, the CDR3 is TGTGCCAGCAGCCAAGTGGGTTGGGATACGCAGTATTTT. Translation gives CASSQVGWDTQYF.

This clonotype was seen at least ten times. This sequence joins TRBV6-5 and TRBJ2-7; 8 positions agree with TRBD1. CDR1 is MNHEY, CDR2 SVGAGI, per germline. The CDR3 sequence is 15 residues long. Losses at the gene ends were 2 bases for V and 7 bases for J; bases not matched to a gene: 10. This chain's CDR3 is CASSYVRGRLKEQYF. DNA of the CDR3: TGTGCCAGCAGTTACGTCAGGGGGCGTTTGAAGGAGCAGTACTTC.

This clonotype turned up a few times. The V gene is TRBV24-1, the J gene TRBJ2-2; the match to TRBD1 covers 9 bases. The CDR3 covers 15 residues. Germline V gives CDR1 KGHDR, CDR2 SFDVKD. V was clipped by 3 bases and J by 6 bases; unmatched bases: 4. The CDR3 coding sequence is TGTGCCACCAGTGATCGGGACAGGGCCCCCGGGGAGCTGTTTTTT. This codes for CATSDRDRAPGELFF.

The chain is built from TRBV2 and TRBJ1-2; 9 nucleotides match TRBD1. The V and J ends lost 6 bases and 3 bases, in that order; junction bases with no gene match: 8. The CDR3 totals 15 residues. Germline assignment: CDR1 SNHLY and CDR2 FYNNEI. This chain's CDR3 is CASRVRTGAHYGYTF. CDR3 in DNA: TGTGCCAGCAGAGTTAGGACAGGGGCCCACTATGGCTACACCTTC.

The table lists this clonotype with many counts. The genes are TRBV5-1 and TRBJ2-3; no definite D call. The CDR3 runs to 14 residues. Looked up from germline, CDR1 is SGHRS and CDR2 is YFSETQ. The V and J ends lost 0 bases and 2 bases respectively, with 7 bases between them. This CDR3 reads CASSLEGTTDTQYF. In nucleotides, the CDR3 is TGCGCCAGCAGCTTGGAGGGAACCACAGATACGCAGTATTTT.

This clonotype was found many times. The CDR3 sequence is CATSRDEKLFF. CDR3 nucleotides: TGTGCCACCAGCAGAGATGAAAAACTGTTTTTT. The chain links TRBV15 to TRBJ1-4; D remains unclear. Trimming removed 0 bases at V and 7 bases at J, with 0 bases between. This CDR3 has 11 residues. Germline CDR1 and CDR2: LNHNV and YYDKDF (reference sequence).

This clonotype showed up just a few times. The chain uses TRBV18 and TRBJ1-1, with a weak D call TRBD1 (5 bases). Trimming stripped 1 base from V and 2 bases from J, with 17 bases between. There are 17 residues in the CDR3. Germline CDR1 KGHSH, CDR2 LQKENI. The CDR3 here is CASSPQVGGGANTEAFF. CDR3 nucleotides: TGTGCCAGCTCACCACAGGTGGGGGGTGGCGCCAACACTGAAGCTTTCTTT.

In regard to this clonotype: With a much larger clone just one base away, this may be a read error. The rearrangement uses TRBV7-9 and TRBJ1-1; no reliable D call. This CDR3 is 13 amino acids long. V lost 1 base, J lost 7 bases, and 10 bases lay in between. CDR1 is SEHNR and CDR2 is FQNEAQ in the germline V gene (reference sequence). CDR3 nucleotides: TGTGCCAGCAGCTTAGGAGGATCAAATGAAGCTTTCTTT. It codes for CASSLGGSNEAFF.

This clonotype came up many times. The genes are TRBV30 and TRBJ1-2; D is undetermined. The CDR3 is 14 residues long. The germline gives CDR1 GTSNPN, CDR2 SVGIG (reference sequence). Trimming removed 0 bases from V and 3 bases from J, with 11 bases in between. The chain's CDR3 is CAWSVAGSHYGYTF. The CDR3 coding sequence is TGTGCCTGGAGTGTAGCCGGGTCTCACTATGGCTACACCTTC.

The CDR3 DNA sequence: TGCGCCAGCAGCTTGGAACAGGGAACCTACGAGCAGTACTTC. Its translation is CASSLEQGTYEQYF. The J gene is TRBJ2-7, the V gene TRBV5-1; tentatively, D is TRBD1 (6 bases). This CDR3 has 14 amino acids. The germline V and J ends were trimmed by 0 bases and 2 bases, with 9 bases remaining between them. The germline V gene has CDR1 SGHRS and CDR2 YFSETQ.

This clonotype was detected ten times or more. V and J are TRBV10-3 and TRBJ1-1, with a tentative D call TRBD1 (5 bases). CDR3 size: 17 residues. The V gene's germline CDR1 is ENHRY and CDR2 SYGVKD. Trimming cost V 8 bases and J 0 bases, with 22 bases left between them. The CDR3 coding sequence is TGTGCCATCGGTATTGGTTATGGGGCCAGCATGAACACTGAAGCTTTCTTT. Its translation: CAIGIGYGASMNTEAFF.

This clonotype was seen ten or more times. V is TRBV3-1 and J is TRBJ2-1; 9 bases agree with TRBD2. The CDR3 runs to 15 residues. Germline lookup yields CDR1 LGHDT and CDR2 YNNKEL (reference sequence). V was pared by 1 base and J by 4 bases, with 2 bases of the junction left unmatched. CDR3 DNA sequence: TGTGCCAGCAGCCAAGGGACTAGCGAGTACAATGAGCAGTTCTTC. Encoded protein: CASSQGTSEYNEQFF.

At least ten counts were recorded for this clonotype. V usage is TRBV20-1 and J usage is TRBJ2-7; 9 bases line up with TRBD1. With 4 bases clipped from V and 5 bases from J, the junction kept 12 bases outside the gene matches. CDR1 DFQATT and CDR2 SNEGSKA come from the germline V gene (reference sequence). The CDR3 sequence is 15 residues long. The CDR3 region is CSAINLGQGKDEQYF. The CDR3 DNA follows: TGCAGTGCTATCAACCTGGGACAGGGTAAGGACGAGCAGTACTTC.

A note on this clonotype: Just one base apart from a much larger clone, this may be a read error. The chain couples TRBV10-3 to TRBJ1-2; 7 bases align to TRBD1. J was trimmed by 4 bases and V by 10 bases; bases with no gene match: 15. Germline CDR1 reads ENHRY; CDR2 reads SYGVKD. The CDR3 totals 15 residues. This chain's CDR3 is CANTLTGAWVYGYTF. The CDR3 DNA reads TGTGCCAACACCCTTACAGGGGCCTGGGTCTATGGCTACACCTTC.

The CDR3 DNA follows: TGTGCCAGCAGCCTGCCCGGAGCTAGCGGGCTAAGCACAGATACGCAGTATTTT. It encodes CASSLPGASGLSTDTQYF. The genes are TRBV11-2 and TRBJ2-3, with 8 positions matching TRBD2. V lost 5 bases and J lost 0; bases outside the gene matches: 13. Per germline, CDR1 SGHAT and CDR2 FQNNGV. CDR3 length: 18 amino acids.

This clonotype was seen ten or more times. The genes are TRBV19 and TRBJ1-5; weak D call: TRBD1 (6 bases). CDR1 and CDR2 (germline): LNHDA, SQIVND (reference sequence). Trimming stripped 3 bases from V and 6 bases from J, with 9 bases between. The CDR3 sequence is 13 residues long. The DNA for the CDR3 is TGTGCCAGTAGTATCCCAGGGGCTCAGCCCCAGCATTTT. It is translated as CASSIPGAQPQHF.

This clonotype was observed many times. This sequence joins TRBV20-1 and TRBJ1-5; the D gene is possibly TRBD1 (6 bases). V lost 4 bases and J 0 bases, leaving 10 bases between the germline ends. Looked up from germline, CDR1 is DFQATT and CDR2 is SNEGSKA (reference sequence). CDR3 length equals 14 residues. For the CDR3, the DNA is TGCAGTGCTAAACAGGGAAATAGCAATCAGCCCCAGCATTTT. Encoded protein: CSAKQGNSNQPQHF.

V gene TRBV19 combines with J gene TRBJ2-5, with 10 bases lining up with TRBD1. The CDR3 is 13 amino acids. The V segment lost 6 bases and the J segment 5 bases; nucleotides outside the gene matches: 3. Germline V gene lookup returns CDR1 LNHDA and CDR2 SQIVND (reference sequence). Here the CDR3 reads CASSKGQGETQYF. CDR3 coding DNA: TGTGCCAGTAGCAAGGGACAGGGGGAGACCCAGTACTTC.

The genes are TRBV10-3 and TRBJ1-6, with unresolved D. CDR1 is ENHRY, CDR2 SYGVKD, per germline. The CDR3 is 14 amino acids. V lost 4 bases to trimming and J lost 7 bases, with 11 bases between them. The CDR3 sequence is CAISGARLNSPLHF. CDR3 DNA: TGTGCCATCAGTGGCGCGAGGTTAAATTCACCCCTCCACTTT.

This clonotype was seen at least ten times. V gene TRBV19 combines with J gene TRBJ1-6; TRBD1 agrees at 7 bases. Germline CDR1 LNHDA, CDR2 SQIVND (reference sequence). This CDR3 contains 14 residues. J gave up 10 bases and V 4 bases, and 7 bases lay outside the gene matches. The CDR3 loop is CASSTRQGESPLHF. In DNA form, the CDR3 reads TGTGCCAGTAGTACCCGACAGGGAGAGTCACCCCTCCACTTT.